This T cell receptor beta chain was retrieved from a study of blood T cell repertoires in COVID-19. The wider study: PBMCs, B-cell-depleted T cells, or T cells provided the cDNA or gDNA that made up the material.

This clone was picked up a small number of times. CDR1 is LGHDT, CDR2 YNNKEL, per germline (reference sequence). The CDR3 spans 15 residues. Trimming took off 3 bases at V and 7 bases at J, with 18 bases between the two ends. Profiled with immunoSEQ multiplex PCR; TCRdb holds only in-frame clones, not every one. The sample has 200,000 to 250,000 clones; roughly four fifths are singletons. This clonotype originated in an older woman with acute or convalescent COVID-19. Sequenced sample: peripheral blood. J is TRBJ1-2 and V is TRBV3-1 (or the pseudogene TRBV3-2); D is unresolved. The CDR3 nucleotides are TGTGCCAGCAGCCAGATAGAGAGGGCTCTGACTGGCTACACCTTC. This codes for CASSQIERALTGYTF.